The 21 T cell receptor beta chains below come from one sample, sequenced in a study of Graves' ophthalmopathy and Graves' hyperthyroidism. Investigators amplified TCR beta CDR3 regions from RNA transcripts. Investigators did first-round RT-PCR with HTBI primers, then second-round multiplex PCR. One entry per CDR3 protein results from TCRdb running MiXCR on the multiplex PCR reads. The sample shows 600,000 to 700,000 distinct CDR3 sequences, 35% to 50% of them seen only once. The sequenced material came from peripheral blood. The receptors shown here come from an adult man with Graves' ophthalmopathy.

This clonotype occurred many times. The V gene is TRBV12-3 or TRBV12-4, the J gene TRBJ2-7; the match to TRBD1 covers 10 bases. This CDR3 spans 12 amino acids. Trimming at V came to 6 bases and at J to 11 bases, leaving 7 bases not matched to a gene. In DNA, the CDR3 is TGTGCCAGCAGCGGGACAGGGGTTAGGAAGTACTTC. Amino acids: CASSGTGVRKYF.

The chain recombines TRBV7-2 with TRBJ2-5, with 7 positions matching TRBD1. V lost 4 bases to trimming and J lost 9 bases; unmatched junction nucleotides: 8. The CDR3 runs to 13 residues. CDR1 and CDR2 from the germline V gene are SGHTA and FQGNSA. DNA of the CDR3: TGTGCCAGCAGCTGGGGACAGAATCAGCCCCAGTACTTC. Protein: CASSWGQNQPQYF.

This clonotype was observed at least ten times. This sequence joins TRBV10-3 and TRBJ2-5, with D tentatively TRBD1 (5 bases). CDR1 and CDR2 from the germline V gene are ENHRY and SYGVKD. The V gene lost 4 bases and the J gene lost 2 bases, with 8 bases spanning the gap. The CDR3 has 13 residues. CDR3 sequence (DNA): TGTGCCATCAGTGGGACATTACAAGAGACCCAGTACTTC. Its translation is CAISGTLQETQYF.

The V gene is TRBV7-9, the J gene TRBJ1-5; 8 nucleotides align to TRBD1. Germline CDR1 reads SEHNR; CDR2 reads FQNEAQ (reference sequence). The CDR3 totals 12 residues. The ends lost 5 bases at V and 11 bases at J; junction bases unmatched: 5. CDR3 sequence (DNA): TGTGCCAGCAGCAGCACAGGGGGGACCCAGCATTTT. Translating gives CASSSTGGTQHF.

The chain joins TRBV11-1 to TRBJ2-3; TRBD1 matches 10 bases. The CDR3 totals 15 residues. The V segment lost 5 bases and the J segment 4 bases; nucleotides outside the gene matches: 6. Per germline, CDR1 SGHAT and CDR2 FQDESV (reference sequence). The DNA of the CDR3 is TGTGCCAGCAGCCTCGGGACAGGGGCGCCAGATACGCAGTATTTT. Its protein is CASSLGTGAPDTQYF.

This CDR3 reads CASSSGQEPNQPQHF. CDR3 DNA sequence: TGTGCCAGCAGTTCGGGACAGGAGCCCAATCAGCCCCAGCATTTT. The chain combines TRBV12-3 or TRBV12-4 with TRBJ1-5; 8 nucleotides line up with TRBD1. The CDR3 is 15 amino acids. With V trimmed by 4 bases and J by 3 bases, 5 bases remained unmatched.

The table lists this clonotype with a few counts. V is TRBV29-1 and J is TRBJ1-1; 7 nucleotides agree with TRBD1. V shed 4 bases and J 7 bases; nucleotides not matched to a gene: 9. The CDR3 length is 13 residues. Germline CDR1 is SQVTM and CDR2 is ANQGSEA. CDR3 region: CSVGRTGVDEAFF. The CDR3 DNA is TGCAGCGTTGGGCGGACAGGAGTGGATGAAGCTTTCTTT. Using reference TRBV29-1 and TRBJ1-1 for the parts outside the CDR3, the full variable domain is SAVISQKPSRDICQRGTSLTIQCQVDSQVTMMFWYRQQPGQSLTLIATANQGSEATYESGFVIDKFPISRPNLTFSTLTVSNMSPEDSSIYLCSVGRTGVDEAFFGQGTRLTVV.

This clonotype was found many times. This rearrangement joins TRBV7-2 to TRBJ1-4, with D perhaps TRBD1 (5 bases). Germline CDR1 and CDR2: SGHTA and FQGNSA. There are 12 residues in the CDR3. Deletions cut 5 bases from V and 12 bases from J, with 13 bases between. CDR3 region: CASSQKGRELFF. The CDR3 nucleotides are TGTGCCAGCAGCCAAAAGGGGCGGGAACTGTTTTTT.

Details on this clonotype: A much larger clone lies one base from this, so it may be a read error. The genes are TRBV12-3 or TRBV12-4 and TRBJ1-1, with TRBD1 as a possible D gene (5 bases). V lost 2 bases and J lost 5, with 15 bases in between. This CDR3 region has 15 residues. The CDR3 coding sequence is TGTGCCAGCAGTTTAAGGGGAGGTTCAGGTACTGAAGCTTTCTTT. Protein product: CASSLRGGSGTEAFF.

This clonotype appeared many times. The chain links TRBV9 to TRBJ1-1; D not resolved. V lost 0 bases, J lost 0 bases, and 6 bases lay in between. Per germline, CDR1 SGDLS and CDR2 YYNGEE. The CDR3 has 14 residues. For the CDR3, the DNA is TGTGCCAGCAGCGTAGAGGGTATGAACACTGAAGCTTTCTTT. It specifies CASSVEGMNTEAFF.

Many counts were recorded for this clonotype. The J gene is TRBJ2-2, the V gene TRBV24-1, with D uncertain. V lost 7 bases and J lost 0, with 5 bases in between. The CDR3 runs to 13 residues. Germline V CDR1 and CDR2: KGHDR, SFDVKD. The DNA for the CDR3 is TGTGCCACCAGATACTCGAACACCGGGGAGCTGTTTTTT. Translated, it gives CATRYSNTGELFF.

Here the CDR3 reads CASSLEAGRDYEQYF. The CDR3 bases are TGTGCCAGCAGCTTAGAGGCAGGGCGTGACTACGAGCAGTACTTC. The chain carries TRBV7-2 and TRBJ2-7; D may be TRBD1 (5 bases). Germline lookup yields CDR1 SGHTA and CDR2 FQGNSA. V dropped 1 base and J dropped 3 bases, with 13 bases sitting between them. The CDR3 contains 15 residues.

This clonotype has ten or more counts. V is TRBV7-9 and J is TRBJ1-3; perhaps TRBD1 as D (5 bases). The CDR3 length is 15 residues. Germline V CDR1 and CDR2: SEHNR, FQNEAQ (reference sequence). Deletions cut 1 base from V and 2 bases from J, with 9 bases between. The CDR3 protein is CASSLETGPGNTIYF. CDR3 coding DNA: TGTGCCAGCAGCTTAGAAACAGGACCTGGAAACACCATATATTTT. Full variable domain (remainder filled in from reference TRBV7-9 and TRBJ1-3): DTGVSQNPRHKITKRGQNVTFRCDPISEHNRLYWYRQTLGQGPEFLTYFQNEAQLEKSRLLSDRFSAERPKGSFSTLEIQRTEQGDSAMYLCASSLETGPGNTIYFGEGSWLTVV.

This clonotype was observed many times. The J gene is TRBJ1-1, the V gene TRBV5-5; D is uncertain. This CDR3 is built from 13 residues. Germline V gene data show CDR1 as SGHKS and CDR2 as YYEKEE (reference sequence). The germline V and J ends were trimmed by 5 bases and 10 bases, with 18 bases remaining between them. Here the CDR3 DNA reads TGTGCCAGCAGTTCGAGGACGGCGAGGACAGCTTTCTTT. Translated: CASSSRTARTAFF.

V usage is TRBV5-1 and J usage is TRBJ2-7, with a tentative D call TRBD2 (6 bases). This CDR3 spans 15 amino acids. V was pared by 0 bases and J by 4 bases, with 14 bases between. Looked up from germline, CDR1 is SGHRS and CDR2 is YFSETQ. The CDR3 loop reads CASSLAAGRGYEQYF. CDR3 nucleotide sequence: TGCGCCAGCAGCTTGGCCGCCGGGAGAGGGTACGAGCAGTACTTC.

This clonotype was observed once. The V call is TRBV2, the J call TRBJ2-7, with 7 bases that match TRBD1. Germline V gene sequence: CDR1 SNHLY, CDR2 FYNNEI. The trim removed 5 bases at V and 6 bases at J, leaving 7 bases unmatched. The CDR3 sequence is 13 residues long. The CDR3 sequence: CASSPQGWVEQYF. CDR3 nucleotide sequence: TGTGCCAGCAGTCCACAGGGGTGGGTCGAGCAGTACTTC.

This chain uses TRBV4-2 with TRBJ2-5; D ambiguous. The CDR3 is 15 residues long. Trimming shortened V by 3 bases and J by 0 bases, and 11 bases separated the two germline ends. CDR1 and CDR2 (germline): LGHNA, YNFKEQ. CDR3 in DNA: TGTGCCAGCAGCCAGGAGATCTCACACCAAGAGACCCAGTACTTC. It yields the protein CASSQEISHQETQYF.

Only a few counts were recorded for this clonotype. CDR3 DNA sequence: TGTGCCTGGAGTGGACAGTACCAAGAGACCCAGTACTTC. Its protein is CAWSGQYQETQYF. The V call is TRBV30, the J call TRBJ2-5, with D possibly matching TRBD1 (5 bases). V gave up 1 base and J gave up 0 bases, with 6 bases separating them. CDR1 is GTSNPN, CDR2 SVGIG, per germline (reference sequence). This CDR3 comprises 13 residues.

With regard to this clonotype: A much larger clone lies a single base off, so this may be a read error. The CDR3 does not close with the conserved phenylalanine or tryptophan, likely indicating a read error. V usage is TRBV5-1 and J usage is TRBJ2-5; D call uncertain. CDR3 length: 13 amino acids. CDR1 is SGHRS, CDR2 YFSETQ, per germline. Trimming took 2 bases from V and 4 from J, leaving 9 bases between them. The CDR3 nucleotides are TGCGCCAGCAGCTTAATGGGTTCAGAGACCCAGTACTGC. Translated: CASSLMGSETQYC.

This chain joins TRBV7-9 and TRBJ2-5, with D perhaps matching TRBD1 or TRBD2 (5 bases each). The germline V and J ends were trimmed by 5 bases and 5 bases, with 9 bases remaining between them. This CDR3 comprises 12 residues. Germline-derived CDR1 and CDR2 are SEHNR and FQNEAQ (reference sequence). This CDR3 reads CASSRGAETQYF. The CDR3 region has the DNA TGTGCCAGCAGCCGGGGCGCGGAGACCCAGTACTTC.

In the case of this clonotype: An end of the junction does not agree with germline; a read error may underlie this. Here the CDR3 reads CASSQLGLGVEKLFF. The CDR3 DNA sequence: TGCGCCAGCAGCCAACTCGGTCTGGGAGTTGAAAAACTGTTTTTT. The chain carries TRBV14 and TRBJ1-4, with unresolved D. The CDR3 has 15 residues. Germline CDR1 reads SGHDN; CDR2 reads FVKESK.